This is a list of T cell receptor beta chains from one sample in a study of CD8+ T cells in alopecia areata. Profiling relied on immunoSEQ multiplex PCR, and the TCRdb table lists in-frame clones only, not all of them. The table includes roughly 40,000 clones, roughly 92% detected once. The sample consisted of CD8+ T cells sorted from blood, taken at week 24, from a patient treated with tofacitinib. The source of these receptors is a human donor with alopecia areata. Both conserved end residues are part of each CDR3. The D gene is left open where the match is weak. Clone size is stated in some rows and not others, as once, few, many or a class when expanded.

TRBV27,NA,TRBD1,TRBJ1-5,CASSLDRDNQPQHF,TGTGCCAGCAGCCTCGACAGGGACAATCAGCCCCAGCATTTT
TRBV4-3,NA,TRBD1,TRBJ2-7,CASSQGTGMYEQYF,TGCGCCAGCAGCCAAGGGACAGGGATGTACGAGCAGTACTTC
TRBV5-4,NA,TRBD1,TRBJ2-1,CASRQGQYNEQFF,TGTGCCAGCAGACAGGGACAGTACAATGAGCAGTTCTTC
TRBV7-9,NA,NA,TRBJ2-2,CASSLKRADTGELFF,TGTGCCAGCAGCCTAAAGCGGGCGGACACCGGGGAGCTGTTTTTT
TRBV7-6,NA,NA,TRBJ2-3,CASSLAGLTDTQYF,TGTGCCAGCAGCTTAGCGGGGTTAACAGATACGCAGTATTTT
TRBV7-8,NA,NA,TRBJ2-1,CASSLWSRGVSNEQFF,TGTGCCAGCAGCTTATGGTCCCGAGGAGTATCCAATGAGCAGTTCTTC
TRBV29-1,NA,NA,TRBJ2-7,CSVESTDESYEQYF,TGCAGCGTTGAGTCGACAGACGAGTCCTACGAGCAGTACTTC
TRBV18,NA,NA,TRBJ2-5,CASSPRGLVGDQETQYF,TGTGCCAGCTCACCACGAGGGCTGGTCGGGGACCAAGAGACCCAGTACTTC
TRBV7-9,NA,NA,TRBJ2-6,CASGEDKTDLTGANVLTF,TGTGCCAGCGGTGAAGATAAGACAGACCTCACTGGGGCCAACGTCCTGACTTTC
TRBV28,NA,NA,TRBJ2-7,CASSHRTSAEQYF,TGTGCCAGCAGTCACCGGACGAGTGCCGAGCAGTACTTC
TRBV29-1,NA,NA,TRBJ2-5,CSVEESQETQYF,TGCAGCGTTGAGGAGTCCCAAGAGACCCAGTACTTC
TRBV5-6,NA,TRBD1,TRBJ2-1,CASIGGPEDRGGNEQFF,TGTGCCAGCATAGGGGGCCCAGAAGACAGGGGGGGCAATGAGCAGTTCTTC
TRBV5-1,NA,TRBD1,TRBJ2-3,CASSEGQGSDTQYF,TGCGCCAGCAGCGAGGGACAGGGGTCAGATACGCAGTATTTT
TRBV5-1,NA,NA,TRBJ2-7,CASRPDRSYEQYF,TGCGCCAGCAGACCCGATAGAAGTTACGAGCAGTACTTC
TRBV6-5,NA,TRBD1,TRBJ2-7,CASRTTGGSPYEQYF,TGTGCCAGCAGAACGACAGGGGGCAGTCCCTACGAGCAGTACTTC
TRBV19,NA,NA,TRBJ2-7,CASSTYRETIDEQYF,TGTGCCAGTAGTACTTACAGGGAAACGATCGACGAGCAGTACTTC
TRBV7-6,NA,NA,TRBJ2-7,CASSSYRLGQRSYEQYF,TGTGCCAGCAGCTCCTACCGACTAGGACAGAGATCCTACGAGCAGTACTTC
TRBV13,NA,NA,TRBJ2-1,CASSLKGELTNEQFF,TGTGCCAGCAGCTTAAAAGGGGAGTTAACCAATGAGCAGTTCTTC
TRBV28,NA,TRBD1,TRBJ2-7,CASNPQGTGAYEQYF,TGTGCCAGTAATCCCCAAGGGACAGGCGCCTACGAGCAGTACTTC
TRBV11-2,NA,NA,TRBJ2-5,CASSLDGLTQYF,TGTGCCAGCAGCTTAGATGGCCTTACCCAGTACTTC
TRBV30,NA,NA,TRBJ2-1,CAWSQGNVQFF,TGTGCCTGGAGTCAGGGAAACGTGCAGTTCTTC
TRBV6-4,NA,NA,TRBJ2-3,CASSDLGGADTQYF,TGTGCCAGCAGTGACCTGGGTGGGGCAGATACGCAGTATTTT
TRBV4-1,NA,TRBD2,TRBJ2-7,CASSQDHSGNYEQYF,TGCGCCAGCAGCCAAGATCACAGCGGGAACTACGAGCAGTACTTC
TRBV7-8,NA,NA,TRBJ2-2,CASSLGAGWGAAGELFF,TGTGCCAGCAGCTTAGGAGCGGGCTGGGGGGCAGCCGGGGAGCTGTTTTTT
TRBV28,NA,NA,TRBJ2-3,CASSFATTDTQYF,TGTGCCAGCAGTTTCGCCACCACAGATACGCAGTATTTT
TRBV7-8,NA,NA,TRBJ2-5,CGGADLQETQYF,TGTGGGGGGGCAGACCTCCAAGAGACCCAGTACTTC
TRBV10-3,once,NA,TRBJ2-7,CAISVEGSYEQYF,TGTGCCATCAGTGTGGAGGGTTCCTACGAGCAGTACTTC
TRBV4-3,NA,NA,TRBJ2-3,CASSQDNFGVGSTDTQYF,TGCGCCAGCAGCCAAGACAATTTCGGTGTGGGGAGCACAGATACGCAGTATTTT
TRBV27,NA,TRBD1,TRBJ2-7,CASSGDSYEQYF,TGTGCCAGCAGTGGGGACAGCTACGAGCAGTACTTC
TRBV7-9,NA,NA,TRBJ2-3,CASSLEAGVDDTQYF,TGTGCCAGCAGCTTAGAGGCCGGGGTCGACGATACGCAGTATTTT
TRBV7-9,NA,NA,TRBJ2-1,CASSLAPNEQFF,TGTGCCAGCAGCTTAGCCCCCAATGAGCAGTTCTTC